The 2 T cell receptor beta chains presented below share a single source sample, sequenced in a study of T cells after posttransplantation cyclophosphamide. This table comes from immunoSEQ multiplex PCR, and its TCRdb copy is limited to in-frame clones, with some not included. Among more than 15,000 clones listed, roughly 84% were seen once. Control samples came 1 year after myeloablative marrow transplants with methotrexate plus calcineurin inhibitor. Material: PBMCs, obtained after an allogeneic stem cell transplant with a calcineurin inhibitor and methotrexate. The receptor set was obtained from a male patient in his forties or fifties who received an allogeneic stem cell transplant from an unrelated donor, was CMV-positive, and had chronic GVHD only. Some T cells here may be from the graft donor.

The V and J genes are TRBV5-6 and TRBJ1-5; D gene ambiguous. The CDR3 is 15 residues long. Germline V gives CDR1 SGHDT, CDR2 YYEEEE. V lost 2 bases and J lost 1, with 10 bases in between. CDR3 nucleotides: TGTGCCAGCAGCTTCGGTCACCGGAGCAATCAGCCCCAGCATTTT. This translates into CASSFGHRSNQPQHF. Filled out from reference TRBV5-6 and TRBJ1-5, the complete variable domain reads DAGVTQSPTHLIKTRGQQVTLRCSPKSGHDTVSWYQQALGQGPQFIFQYYEEEERQRGNFPDRFSGHQFPNYSSELNVNALLLGDSALYLCASSFGHRSNQPQHFGDGTRLSIL.

V usage is TRBV11-2 and J usage is TRBJ2-7; D is unclear. Germline loops: CDR1 SGHAT, CDR2 FQNNGV. V lost 3 bases, J lost 6 bases, and 9 bases lay in between. This CDR3 has 12 amino acids. The CDR3, as DNA: TGTGCCAGCAGCTTTGGTCCCGGCGAGCAGTACTTC. It specifies CASSFGPGEQYF.